What follows are 20 T cell receptor beta chains derived from one specimen sequenced in a study of blood T cell repertoires in COVID-19. Libraries were prepared by immunoSEQ multiplex PCR; TCRdb keeps only in-frame clonotypes and omits some of them. Counted here are tens of thousands of clones, about 80% occurring once; the ten biggest clones make up 4.5% to 5.5%. Material: peripheral blood. The receptors were sampled from a woman between 70 and 85 years old with acute or convalescent COVID-19.

This chain connects TRBV28 to TRBJ1-2; D is possibly TRBD1 (5 bases). This CDR3 has 14 amino acids. The V and J ends lost 5 bases and 2 bases respectively, with 12 bases between them. The germline gives CDR1 MDHEN, CDR2 SYDVKM. Here the CDR3 reads CASSPDSINYGYTF. CDR3 DNA sequence: TGTGCCAGCAGTCCCGACAGTATAAACTATGGCTACACCTTC.

This clone was found a few times. This chain uses TRBV4-1 with TRBJ1-1, with D hard to call. V lost 1 base and J 3 bases, leaving 12 bases between the germline ends. CDR1 and CDR2 from the germline V gene are MGHRA and YSYEKL. This CDR3 spans 15 amino acids. Here the CDR3 DNA reads TGCGCCAGCAGCCAAGTACAGACATTGGACACTGAAGCTTTCTTT. Its protein is CASSQVQTLDTEAFF.

This clone appeared once. V gene TRBV13 combines with J gene TRBJ1-2; possibly TRBD1 for D (5 bases). In germline, CDR1 is PRHDT, CDR2 FYEKMQ (reference sequence). The CDR3 contains 17 residues. V gave up 1 base and J gave up 4 bases, with 19 bases separating them. The CDR3 protein is CASSLAGFGGRGYGYTF. CDR3 DNA: TGTGCCAGCAGCTTAGCGGGTTTTGGGGGGAGAGGCTATGGCTACACCTTC.

V usage is TRBV3-1 (or the pseudogene TRBV3-2) and J usage is TRBJ1-2; 10 bases fit TRBD1. V was clipped by 5 bases and J by 7 bases; unmatched bases: 4. This CDR3 contains 13 residues. Looked up from germline, CDR1 is LGHDT and CDR2 is YNNKEL (reference sequence). CDR3 bases: TGTGCCAGCAGCTCCCGACAGGGGGCTGGCTACACCTTC. This sequence encodes CASSSRQGAGYTF.

The chain uses TRBV11-2 and TRBJ2-1, with D possibly being TRBD2 (5 bases). The CDR3 extends over 14 amino acids. The V gene lost 3 bases and the J gene lost 6 bases, with 12 bases spanning the gap. Germline loops: CDR1 SGHAT, CDR2 FQNNGV. The CDR3 nucleotides are TGTGCCAGCAGCTTCTTTAGGACTCCCAATGAGCAGTTCTTC. Translated: CASSFFRTPNEQFF.

The J gene is TRBJ2-7, the V gene TRBV19; 9 nucleotides match TRBD2. This CDR3 contains 16 residues. The germline V gene has CDR1 LNHDA and CDR2 SQIVND (reference sequence). V lost 7 bases and J lost 7; bases outside the gene matches: 17. The CDR3 DNA follows: TGTGCCAGTACCCCTACCCCAGGCGGGGGGGCGAGGGAGCAGTACTTC. Its protein is CASTPTPGGGAREQYF.

The rearrangement uses TRBV29-1 and TRBJ1-2; a possible D gene is TRBD1 (6 bases). The CDR3 is 14 residues long. The V gene's germline CDR1 is SQVTM and CDR2 ANQGSEA. The CDR3 coding sequence is TGCGGCGCCAACCCGGGACAAGGGATTTCGGGCTACACCTTC. Protein sequence: CGANPGQGISGYTF.

The chain uses TRBV2 and TRBJ1-1, with a tentative D call TRBD1 (6 bases). The V gene lost 6 bases and the J gene lost 3 bases, with 14 bases spanning the gap. Per germline, CDR1 SNHLY and CDR2 FYNNEI. This CDR3 has 14 amino acids. CDR3: CASRATGTYTEAFF. The CDR3 nucleotides read TGTGCCAGCAGGGCAACCGGGACATACACTGAAGCTTTCTTT. The complete variable domain, with remaining parts taken from reference TRBV2 and TRBJ1-1, reads EPEVTQTPSHQVTQMGQEVILRCVPISNHLYFYWYRQILGQKVEFLVSFYNNEISEKSEIFDDQFSVERPDGSNFTLKIRSTKLEDSAMYFCASRATGTYTEAFFGQGTRLTVV.

The rearrangement links TRBV4-2 to TRBJ2-1, with 8 bases that match TRBD2. The junction had 7 bases not matched to a gene; V was cut back by 0 bases and J by 6 bases. CDR1 and CDR2 from the germline V gene are LGHNA and YNFKEQ. This CDR3 is built from 16 residues. CDR3 bases: TGTGCCAGCAGCCAAGACAGGGGCGGGGGGACCAATGAGCAGTTCTTC. Its protein product is CASSQDRGGGTNEQFF.

V and J are TRBV11-3 and TRBJ1-4, with TRBD1 as a possible D gene (5 bases). The length of the CDR3 is 16 residues. Germline V lookup: CDR1 SGHNT, CDR2 YENEEA. Trimming left V 5 bases short and J 1 base short, with 14 bases between. The CDR3 here is CASSPGRGVTNEKLFF. CDR3 nucleotides: TGTGCCAGCAGCCCCGGTAGGGGTGTAACTAATGAAAAACTGTTTTTT.

This chain joins TRBV7-2 and TRBJ2-3, with 9 bases that match TRBD1. The CDR3 runs to 15 residues. The V gene end was trimmed by 4 bases and the J gene end by 2 bases; junction bases not matched to a gene: 4. Looked up from germline, CDR1 is SGHTA and CDR2 is FQGNSA. The chain's CDR3 is CASSSDRGYTDTQYF. The CDR3 bases are TGTGCCAGCAGCTCAGACAGGGGGTACACAGATACGCAGTATTTT.

V gene TRBV6-5 combines with J gene TRBJ1-2; the D is unclear. CDR1 is MNHEY and CDR2 is SVGAGI in the germline V gene. The CDR3 is 15 residues long. V was pared by 0 bases and J by 2 bases, with 10 bases between. DNA for the CDR3: TGTGCCAGCAGTTACTCGATGGGAGGGAACTATGGCTACACCTTC. Amino acid sequence: CASSYSMGGNYGYTF.

CDR3 coding DNA: TGTGCCAGCTCACTGGGGGGGCCCGTCTTCTATGGCTACACCTTC. This encodes CASSLGGPVFYGYTF. V gene TRBV19 combines with J gene TRBJ1-2; D is perhaps TRBD1 (6 bases). The CDR3 has 15 amino acids. The V end lost 9 bases, the J end lost 4 bases, and 21 bases lay between the germline ends. Germline CDR1 LNHDA, CDR2 SQIVND (reference sequence).

This chain uses TRBV7-2 with TRBJ1-2, with D maybe TRBD1 (5 bases). The V and J ends lost 5 bases and 4 bases respectively, with 11 bases between them. The CDR3 loop spans 13 amino acids. Germline V lookup: CDR1 SGHTA, CDR2 FQGNSA. CDR3 loop: CASSVRQIYGYTF. CDR3 bases: TGTGCCAGCAGCGTTAGACAGATCTATGGCTACACCTTC. Using reference TRBV7-2 and TRBJ1-2 for the parts outside the CDR3, the full variable domain is GAGVSQSPSNKVTEKGKDVELRCDPISGHTALYWYRQSLGQGLEFLIYFQGNSAPDKSGLPSDRFSAERTGGSVSTLTIQRTQQEDSAVYLCASSVRQIYGYTFGSGTRLTVV.

V is TRBV11-2 and J is TRBJ2-1; 7 positions agree with TRBD1. The CDR3 is made up of 13 amino acids. V shed 8 bases and J 4 bases; nucleotides not matched to a gene: 5. CDR1 is SGHAT, CDR2 FQNNGV, per germline. The CDR3 protein is CASLSGGYNEQFF. The CDR3 DNA sequence: TGTGCCAGCCTTTCAGGGGGTTACAATGAGCAGTTCTTC.

The V call is TRBV9, the J call TRBJ1-3; 7 positions match TRBD1. CDR3 size: 13 residues. After removal of 3 bases from V and 5 bases from J, the junction contained 2 bases not matched to a gene. CDR1 SGDLS and CDR2 YYNGEE come from the germline V gene. The CDR3 reads CASSGTGRNTIYF. The CDR3 region has the DNA TGTGCCAGCAGCGGGACAGGCCGAAACACCATATATTTT.

This clone was recorded only once. V usage is TRBV7-2 and J usage is TRBJ2-3; D might be TRBD2 (5 bases). CDR3 length: 14 residues. The germline V and J ends were trimmed by 6 bases and 0 bases, with 10 bases remaining between them. CDR1 and CDR2 (germline): SGHTA, FQGNSA. For the CDR3, the DNA is TGTGCCAGCAGGATACTAGGTAGCACAGATACGCAGTATTTT. Translation: CASRILGSTDTQYF. The variable domain in full, completed from reference TRBV7-2 and TRBJ2-3, reads GAGVSQSPSNKVTEKGKDVELRCDPISGHTALYWYRQSLGQGLEFLIYFQGNSAPDKSGLPSDRFSAERTGGSVSTLTIQRTQQEDSAVYLCASRILGSTDTQYFGPGTRLTVL.

This clone was observed a handful of times. The chain recombines TRBV2 with TRBJ2-2; D not resolved. Trimming shortened V by 2 bases and J by 2 bases, and 6 bases separated the two germline ends. The length of the CDR3 is 14 residues. Germline CDR1 SNHLY, CDR2 FYNNEI. The CDR3 loop is CASSELSNTGELFF. As DNA, the CDR3 is TGTGCCAGCAGTGAACTTTCCAACACCGGGGAGCTGTTTTTT.

A single count supports this clone. The chain combines TRBV27 with TRBJ1-2, with D tentatively TRBD1 (6 bases). Trimming stripped 4 bases from V and 4 bases from J, with 7 bases between. The CDR3 contains 12 residues. Looked up from germline, CDR1 is MNHEY and CDR2 is SMNVEV (reference sequence). CDR3 sequence: CASSSQGYGYTF. CDR3 in DNA: TGTGCCAGCAGTTCACAGGGCTATGGCTACACCTTC.

This clone was observed a handful of times. This sequence joins TRBV9 and TRBJ2-3; D not certain. V was cut by 4 bases and J by 0 bases, with 12 bases left in between. Germline CDR1 and CDR2: SGDLS and YYNGEE. This CDR3 is 15 amino acids long. CDR3 nucleotide sequence: TGTGCCAGCAGCCCCCCGACTTCTAGCACAGATACGCAGTATTTT. It translates to CASSPPTSSTDTQYF.